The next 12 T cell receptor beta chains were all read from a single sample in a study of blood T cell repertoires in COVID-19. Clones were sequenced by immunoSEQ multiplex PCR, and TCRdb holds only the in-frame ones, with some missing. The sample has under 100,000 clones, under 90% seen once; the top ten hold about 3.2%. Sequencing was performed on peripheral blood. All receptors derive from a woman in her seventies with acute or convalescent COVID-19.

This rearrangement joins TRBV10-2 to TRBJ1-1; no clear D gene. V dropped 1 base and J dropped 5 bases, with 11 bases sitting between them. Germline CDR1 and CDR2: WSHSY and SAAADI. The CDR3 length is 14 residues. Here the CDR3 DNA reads TGCGCCAGCAGTGAGTATAAATCGGTGACTGAAGCTTTCTTT. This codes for CASSEYKSVTEAFF.

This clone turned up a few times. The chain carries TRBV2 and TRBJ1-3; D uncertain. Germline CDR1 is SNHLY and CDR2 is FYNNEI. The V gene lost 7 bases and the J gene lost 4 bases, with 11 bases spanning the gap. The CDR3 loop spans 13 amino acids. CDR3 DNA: TGTGCCAGCAACTCCATTGTAGGAAACACCATATATTTT. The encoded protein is CASNSIVGNTIYF.

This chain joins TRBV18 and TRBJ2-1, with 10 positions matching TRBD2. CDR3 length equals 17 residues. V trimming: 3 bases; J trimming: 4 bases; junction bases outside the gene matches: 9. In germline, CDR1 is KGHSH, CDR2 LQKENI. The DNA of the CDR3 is TGTGCCAGCTCACCCGGTCTAGCGGGAGACTATTACAATGAGCAGTTCTTC. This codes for CASSPGLAGDYYNEQFF.

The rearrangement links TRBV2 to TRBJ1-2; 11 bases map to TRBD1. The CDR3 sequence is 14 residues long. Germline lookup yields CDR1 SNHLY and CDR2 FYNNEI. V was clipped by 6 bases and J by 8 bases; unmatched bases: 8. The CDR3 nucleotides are TGTGCCAGCAGCCTGGACAGGGGGCGCGAAGGCTACACCTTC. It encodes CASSLDRGREGYTF.

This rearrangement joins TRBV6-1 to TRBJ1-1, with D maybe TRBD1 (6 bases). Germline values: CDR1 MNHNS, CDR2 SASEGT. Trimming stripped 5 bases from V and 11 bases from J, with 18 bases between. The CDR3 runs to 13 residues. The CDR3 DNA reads TGTGCCAGCAGTCTCTACAGGGTTAGTACGGCTTTCTTT. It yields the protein CASSLYRVSTAFF.

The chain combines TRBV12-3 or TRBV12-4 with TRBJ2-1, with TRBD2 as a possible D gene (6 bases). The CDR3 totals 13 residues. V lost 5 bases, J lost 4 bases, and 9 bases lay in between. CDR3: CASSRGRYNEQFF. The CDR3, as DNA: TGTGCCAGCAGTCGAGGGAGGTACAATGAGCAGTTCTTC.

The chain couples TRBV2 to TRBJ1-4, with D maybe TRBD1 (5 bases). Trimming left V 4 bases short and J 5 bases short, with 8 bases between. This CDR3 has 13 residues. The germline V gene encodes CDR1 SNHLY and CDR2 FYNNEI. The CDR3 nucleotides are TGTGCCAGCAGTGGGGGCCCGAATGAAAAACTGTTTTTT. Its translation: CASSGGPNEKLFF.

The DNA for the CDR3 is TGTGCCAGCAGTCCTGGCGGGACAGTATTAAACACCATATATTTT. This codes for CASSPGGTVLNTIYF. The chain links TRBV28 to TRBJ1-3; 7 bases line up with TRBD1. The CDR3 extends over 15 amino acids. The V gene's germline CDR1 is MDHEN and CDR2 SYDVKM. J lost 6 bases, V lost 5 bases, and 10 bases had no gene match. The full variable domain, completed using reference TRBV28 and TRBJ1-3, is DVKVTQSSRYLVKRTGEKVFLECVQDMDHENMFWYRQDPGLGLRLIYFSYDVKMKEKGDIPEGYSVSREKKERFSLILESASTNQTSMYLCASSPGGTVLNTIYFGEGSWLTVV.

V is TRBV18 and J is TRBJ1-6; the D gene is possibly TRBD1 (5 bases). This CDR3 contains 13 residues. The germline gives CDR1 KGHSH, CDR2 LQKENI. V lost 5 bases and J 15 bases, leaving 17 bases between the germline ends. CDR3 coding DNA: TGTGCCAGCTCAGAGGGGAGGGTTTCTCTCCTCCACTTT. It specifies CASSEGRVSLLHF.

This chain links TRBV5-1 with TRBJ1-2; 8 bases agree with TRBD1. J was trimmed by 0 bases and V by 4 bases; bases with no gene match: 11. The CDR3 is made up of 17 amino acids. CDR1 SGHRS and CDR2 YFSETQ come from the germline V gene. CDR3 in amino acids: CASSGGTGGRANYGYTF. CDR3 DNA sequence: TGCGCCAGCAGCGGGGGAACAGGGGGTCGAGCTAACTATGGCTACACCTTC.

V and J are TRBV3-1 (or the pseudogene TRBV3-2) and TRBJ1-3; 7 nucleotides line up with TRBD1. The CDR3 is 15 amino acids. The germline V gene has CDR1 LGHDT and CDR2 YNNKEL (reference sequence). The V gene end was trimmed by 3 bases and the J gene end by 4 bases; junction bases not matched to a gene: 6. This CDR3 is CASSQVVGQGNTIYF. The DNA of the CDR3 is TGTGCCAGCAGCCAGGTTGTGGGACAGGGAAACACCATATATTTT.

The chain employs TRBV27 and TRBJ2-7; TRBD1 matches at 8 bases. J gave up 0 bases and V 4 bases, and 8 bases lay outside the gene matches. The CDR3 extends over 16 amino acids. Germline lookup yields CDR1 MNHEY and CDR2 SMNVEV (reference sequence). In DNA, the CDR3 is TGTGCCAGCAGTTCCAGGGCCGGACAGGGCTCCTACGAGCAGTACGTC. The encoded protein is CASSSRAGQGSYEQYV.